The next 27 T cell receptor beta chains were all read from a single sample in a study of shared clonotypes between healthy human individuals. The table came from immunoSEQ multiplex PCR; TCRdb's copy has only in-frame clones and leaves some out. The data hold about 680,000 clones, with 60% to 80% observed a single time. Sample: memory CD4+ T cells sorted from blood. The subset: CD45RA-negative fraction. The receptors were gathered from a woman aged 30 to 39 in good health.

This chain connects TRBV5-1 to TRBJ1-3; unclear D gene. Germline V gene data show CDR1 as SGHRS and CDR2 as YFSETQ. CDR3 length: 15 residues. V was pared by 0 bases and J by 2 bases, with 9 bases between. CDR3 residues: CASSLGQSAGNTIYF. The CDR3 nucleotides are TGCGCCAGCAGCTTGGGGCAGTCGGCTGGAAACACCATATATTTT.

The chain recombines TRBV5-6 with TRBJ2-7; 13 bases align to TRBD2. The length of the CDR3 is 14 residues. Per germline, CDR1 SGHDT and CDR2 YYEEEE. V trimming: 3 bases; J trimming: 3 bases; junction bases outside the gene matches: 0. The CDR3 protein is CASSWTSGSYEQYF. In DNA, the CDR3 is TGTGCCAGCAGCTGGACTAGCGGGAGCTACGAGCAGTACTTC.

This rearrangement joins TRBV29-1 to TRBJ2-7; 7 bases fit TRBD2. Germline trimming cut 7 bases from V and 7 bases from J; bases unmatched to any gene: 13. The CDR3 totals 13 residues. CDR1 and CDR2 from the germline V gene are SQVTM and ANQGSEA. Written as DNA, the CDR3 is TGCAGCGCTAAAGACCTGACAGCGGGGGAGCAGTACTTC. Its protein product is CSAKDLTAGEQYF.

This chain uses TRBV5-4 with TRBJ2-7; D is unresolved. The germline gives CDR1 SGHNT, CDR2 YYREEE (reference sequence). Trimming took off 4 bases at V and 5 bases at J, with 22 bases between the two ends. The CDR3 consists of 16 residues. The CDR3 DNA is TGTGCCAGCAGCCCCAAAGCACCAGGTTCGGCCCACGAGCAGTACTTC. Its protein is CASSPKAPGSAHEQYF.

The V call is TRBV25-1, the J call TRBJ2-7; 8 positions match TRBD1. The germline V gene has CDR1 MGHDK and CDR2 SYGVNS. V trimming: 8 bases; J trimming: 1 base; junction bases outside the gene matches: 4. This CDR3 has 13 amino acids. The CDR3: CASFGQGSYEQYF. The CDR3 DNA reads TGTGCCAGCTTCGGACAGGGTTCCTACGAGCAGTACTTC.

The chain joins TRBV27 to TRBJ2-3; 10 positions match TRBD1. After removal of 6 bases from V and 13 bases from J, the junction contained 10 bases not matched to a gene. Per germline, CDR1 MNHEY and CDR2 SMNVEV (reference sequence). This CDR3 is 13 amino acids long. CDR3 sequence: CASSQIGTGDEYF. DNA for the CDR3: TGTGCCAGCAGCCAAATCGGGACAGGGGATGAGTATTTT.

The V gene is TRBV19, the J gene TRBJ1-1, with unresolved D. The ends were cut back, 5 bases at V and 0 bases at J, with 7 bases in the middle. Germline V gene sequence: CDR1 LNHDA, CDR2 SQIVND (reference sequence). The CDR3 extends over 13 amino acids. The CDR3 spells CASSRLLNTEAFF. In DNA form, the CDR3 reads TGTGCCAGTAGTCGACTGTTGAACACTGAAGCTTTCTTT.

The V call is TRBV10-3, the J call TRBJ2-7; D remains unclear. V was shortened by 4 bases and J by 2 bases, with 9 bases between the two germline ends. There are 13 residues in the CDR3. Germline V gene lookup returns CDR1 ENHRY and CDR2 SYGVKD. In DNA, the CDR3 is TGTGCCATCAGTGCTCCCCCAACCTACGAGCAGTACTTC. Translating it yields CAISAPPTYEQYF.

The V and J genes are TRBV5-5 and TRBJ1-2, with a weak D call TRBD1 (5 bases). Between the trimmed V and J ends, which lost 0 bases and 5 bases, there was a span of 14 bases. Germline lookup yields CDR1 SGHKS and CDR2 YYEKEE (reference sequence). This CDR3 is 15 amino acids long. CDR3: CASSLEEGSLYGYTF. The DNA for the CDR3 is TGTGCCAGCAGCTTGGAGGAGGGGAGTCTTTATGGCTACACCTTC.

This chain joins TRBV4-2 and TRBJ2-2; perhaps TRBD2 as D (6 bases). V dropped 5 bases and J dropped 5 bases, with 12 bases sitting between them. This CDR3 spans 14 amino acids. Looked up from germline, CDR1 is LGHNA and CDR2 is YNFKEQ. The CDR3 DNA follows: TGTGCCAGCAGCATACAGACTAGTACCGGGGAGCTGTTTTTT. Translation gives CASSIQTSTGELFF.

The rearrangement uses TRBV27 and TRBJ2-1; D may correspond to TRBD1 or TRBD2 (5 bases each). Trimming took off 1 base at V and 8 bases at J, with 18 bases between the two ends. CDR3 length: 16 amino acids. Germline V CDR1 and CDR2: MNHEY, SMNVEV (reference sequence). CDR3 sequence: CASSLFGTPGGDEQFF. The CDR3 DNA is TGTGCCAGCAGTTTATTTGGGACCCCTGGAGGCGATGAGCAGTTCTTC.

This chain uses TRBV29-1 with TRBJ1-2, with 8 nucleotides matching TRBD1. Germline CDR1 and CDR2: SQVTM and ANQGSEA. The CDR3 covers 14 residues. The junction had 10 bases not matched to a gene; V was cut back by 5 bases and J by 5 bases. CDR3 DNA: TGCAGCGTTATAGACGGGACAGGACATTATGGCTACACCTTC. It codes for CSVIDGTGHYGYTF.

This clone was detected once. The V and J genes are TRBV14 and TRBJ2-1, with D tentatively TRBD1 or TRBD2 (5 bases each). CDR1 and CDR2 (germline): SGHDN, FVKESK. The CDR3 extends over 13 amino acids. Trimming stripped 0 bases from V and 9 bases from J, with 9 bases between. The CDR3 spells CASSQERGTEQFF. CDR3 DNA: TGTGCCAGCAGCCAAGAAAGAGGGACTGAGCAGTTCTTC.

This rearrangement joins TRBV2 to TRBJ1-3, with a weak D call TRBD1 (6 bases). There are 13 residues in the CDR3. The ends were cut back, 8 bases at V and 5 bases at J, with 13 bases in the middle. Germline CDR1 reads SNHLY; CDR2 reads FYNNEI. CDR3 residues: CASHRQARNTIYF. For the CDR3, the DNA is TGTGCCAGCCACAGACAGGCCCGAAACACCATATATTTT.

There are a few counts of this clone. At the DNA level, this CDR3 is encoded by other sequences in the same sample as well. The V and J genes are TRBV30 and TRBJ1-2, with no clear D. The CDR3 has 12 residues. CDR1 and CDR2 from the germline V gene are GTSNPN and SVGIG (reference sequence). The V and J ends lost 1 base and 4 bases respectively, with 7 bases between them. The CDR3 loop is CAWSALSYGYTF. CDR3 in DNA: TGTGCCTGGAGTGCCCTCTCCTATGGCTACACCTTC.

CDR3 nucleotide sequence: TGTGCCAGCAGTGAAGCGCTTAGGGGGCTGTTTTTT. As protein: CASSEALRGLFF. This chain links TRBV2 with TRBJ1-4; weak D call: TRBD1 (6 bases). CDR3 length: 12 amino acids. Germline V gene data show CDR1 as SNHLY and CDR2 as FYNNEI. V was clipped by 0 bases and J by 14 bases, with 10 bases between them.

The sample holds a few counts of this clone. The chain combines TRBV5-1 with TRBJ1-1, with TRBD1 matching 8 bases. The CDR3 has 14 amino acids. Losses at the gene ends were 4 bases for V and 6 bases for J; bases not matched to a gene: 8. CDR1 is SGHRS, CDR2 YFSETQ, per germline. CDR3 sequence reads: CASSRGQGKAEAFF. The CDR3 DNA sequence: TGCGCCAGCAGCAGAGGACAGGGTAAAGCTGAAGCTTTCTTT.

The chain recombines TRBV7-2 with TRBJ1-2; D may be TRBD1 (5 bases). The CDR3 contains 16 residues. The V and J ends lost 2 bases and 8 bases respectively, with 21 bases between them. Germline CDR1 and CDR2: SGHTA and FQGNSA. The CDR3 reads CASSLRKGLGEWGYTF. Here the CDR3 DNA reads TGTGCCAGCAGCTTACGAAAAGGGCTGGGGGAGTGGGGCTACACCTTC.

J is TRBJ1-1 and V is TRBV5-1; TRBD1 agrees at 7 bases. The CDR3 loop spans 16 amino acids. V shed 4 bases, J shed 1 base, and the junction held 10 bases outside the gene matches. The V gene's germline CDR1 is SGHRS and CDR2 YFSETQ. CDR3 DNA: TGCGCCAGCAGCACCCTACCGAGGGGGCCGAACACTGAAGCTTTCTTT. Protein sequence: CASSTLPRGPNTEAFF.

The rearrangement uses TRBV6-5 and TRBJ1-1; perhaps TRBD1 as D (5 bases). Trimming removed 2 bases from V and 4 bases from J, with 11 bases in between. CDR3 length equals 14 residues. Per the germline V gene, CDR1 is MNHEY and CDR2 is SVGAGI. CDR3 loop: CASSYRGSGTEAFF. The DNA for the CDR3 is TGTGCCAGCAGTTACAGGGGATCGGGCACTGAAGCTTTCTTT.

The CDR3 region is CASSLQRDEQFF. For the CDR3, the DNA is TGCGCCAGCAGCTTGCAGAGGGATGAGCAGTTCTTC. The chain links TRBV5-1 to TRBJ2-1, with D perhaps TRBD2 (5 bases). Trimming left V 1 base short and J 8 bases short, with 7 bases between. Germline-derived CDR1 and CDR2 are SGHRS and YFSETQ. The length of the CDR3 is 12 residues.

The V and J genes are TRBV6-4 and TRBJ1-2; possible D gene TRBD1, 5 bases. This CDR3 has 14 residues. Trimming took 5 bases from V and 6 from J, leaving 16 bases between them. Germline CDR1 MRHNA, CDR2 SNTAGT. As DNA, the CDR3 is TGTGCCAGCAGTCTCCAGGGAGGGGCTGATGGCTACACCTTC. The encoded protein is CASSLQGGADGYTF.

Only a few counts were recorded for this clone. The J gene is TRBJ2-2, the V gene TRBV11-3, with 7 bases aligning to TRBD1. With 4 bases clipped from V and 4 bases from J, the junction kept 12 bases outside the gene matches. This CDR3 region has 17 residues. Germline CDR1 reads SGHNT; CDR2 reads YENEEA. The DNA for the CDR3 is TGTGCCAGCAGCTCGTCACCGACAGGGATAGTCACCGGGGAGCTGTTTTTT. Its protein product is CASSSSPTGIVTGELFF.

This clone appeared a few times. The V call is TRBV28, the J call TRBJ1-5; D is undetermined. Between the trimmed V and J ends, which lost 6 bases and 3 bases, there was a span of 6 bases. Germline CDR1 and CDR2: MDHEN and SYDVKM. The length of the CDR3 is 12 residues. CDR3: CASRKFNQPQHF. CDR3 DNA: TGTGCCAGCAGGAAGTTCAATCAGCCCCAGCATTTT.

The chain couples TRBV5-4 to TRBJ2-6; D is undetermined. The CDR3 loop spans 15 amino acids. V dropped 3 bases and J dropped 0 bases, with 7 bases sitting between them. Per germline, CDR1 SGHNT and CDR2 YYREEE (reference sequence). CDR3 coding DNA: TGTGCCAGCAGCTCCAGGCACTCTGGGGCCAACGTCCTGACTTTC. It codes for CASSSRHSGANVLTF.

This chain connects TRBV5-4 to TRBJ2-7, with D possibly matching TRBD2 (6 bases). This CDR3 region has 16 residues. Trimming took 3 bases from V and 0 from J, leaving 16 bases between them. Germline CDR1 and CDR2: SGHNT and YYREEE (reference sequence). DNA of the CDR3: TGTGCCAGCAGCTCGATAACGGGACTTAGCTCCTACGAGCAGTACTTC. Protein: CASSSITGLSSYEQYF.

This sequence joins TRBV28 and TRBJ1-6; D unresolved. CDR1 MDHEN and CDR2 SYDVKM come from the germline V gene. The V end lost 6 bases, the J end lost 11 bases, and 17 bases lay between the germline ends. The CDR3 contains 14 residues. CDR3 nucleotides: TGTGCCAGCAGGTCAGCTACGGCGGGAGCACCCCTCCACTTT. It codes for CASRSATAGAPLHF.